The TCR beta chain under discussion was sequenced for a study of preoperative IRX-2 immunotherapy in early breast cancer. The sample's treatment: preoperative locoregional IRX-2 cytokine immunotherapy. Preoperative locoregional IRX-2 cytokine immunotherapy was tested in the phase Ib source study. V shed 5 bases and J shed 8 bases, with 15 bases lying between them. Per the germline V gene, CDR1 is LNHDA and CDR2 is SQIVND (reference sequence). The CDR3 runs to 14 residues. TCRdb's table, derived via immunoSEQ multiplex PCR, lists solely in-frame clones and lacks some. The table has 55,000 to 70,000 clones, approximately 93% seen once.

The rearrangement links TRBV19 to TRBJ1-4; D remains ambiguous. Sampling was done from a patient treated with IRX-2 immunotherapy. This clonotype originated in a human donor with breast cancer. This CDR3 is CASSPQSLGEKLFF. The DNA of the CDR3 is TGTGCCAGTAGTCCACAGTCCCTTGGAGAAAAACTGTTTTTT.